This entry describes one TCR beta chain. Its target is not known. CDR3 length: 13 residues. Trimming left V 0 bases short and J 8 bases short, with 8 bases between. Germline-derived CDR1 and CDR2 are MNHNY and SVGAGI (reference sequence). This sample is drawn from a study of OX40 agonist ivuxolimab in advanced cancers. Study outcomes and limitations: There were also nonresponders showing low normalized T-cell clonal expansion. Still undetermined is the antigen specificity of the expanded peripheral T cells. At 0.1 to 3.0 mg/kg, CD4+ and CD8+ blood T cells expanded clonally by week 6.

The table came from immunoSEQ multiplex PCR; TCRdb's copy has only in-frame clones and leaves some out. The table lists approximately 70,000 clones, about four fifths of them singletons. The specimen was CD4+ or CD8+ T cells sorted from blood, collected in a trial of the OX40 agonist ivuxolimab. The chain combines TRBV6-6 with TRBJ2-1, with D uncertain. This TCR came from an adult with an advanced solid tumor such as melanoma, head and neck, liver or kidney cancer. The CDR3 DNA is TGTGCCAGCAGTTACTCCTATAGGGATGAGCAGTTCTTC. This gives the protein CASSYSYRDEQFF.